Detailed here is one T cell receptor beta chain. Its antigen is currently unknown. The sample comes from a study of OX40 agonist ivuxolimab in advanced cancers. Study overall: A male proportion of under 90% was recorded, with mean age about 60 years and range roughly 23 to 79. Three patients had partial responses: one hepatocellular carcinoma, two cutaneous melanoma.

Study-level points and caveats: CD8+ T cells (on average) carried more expanded clones than CD4+ T cells.

Only in-frame clones appear in the TCRdb table, and some are missing; sequencing was by immunoSEQ multiplex PCR. The sample has 90,000 to 100,000 clones, around nine tenths seen once. The CDR3 is made up of 13 amino acids. The V end lost 5 bases, the J end lost 6 bases, and 13 bases lay between the germline ends. The germline V gene encodes CDR1 KGHSH and CDR2 LQKENI. This clonotype was sampled from an adult with an advanced solid tumor such as melanoma, head and neck, liver or kidney cancer. V gene TRBV18 combines with J gene TRBJ1-2; perhaps TRBD1 as D (5 bases). The specimen comprised CD4+ or CD8+ T cells sorted from blood, sampled in a trial of the OX40 agonist ivuxolimab. The CDR3 DNA reads as TGTGCCAGCTCAAGTGGGCAGGGTGATGGCTACACCTTC. Translation gives CASSSGQGDGYTF.